These 8 T cell receptor beta chains were all obtained from the same sample, sequenced in a study of blood T cell repertoires in COVID-19. The assay was immunoSEQ multiplex PCR, and TCRdb's table has in-frame clones only and misses some. The sample holds about 200,000 clones; nearly 90% are singletons and the top ten take roughly a sixth. The sequencing input was peripheral blood. These receptors all stem from a man aged 45-65 years with COVID-19, enrolled during active disease.

This chain joins TRBV27 and TRBJ2-7; a weak D match, TRBD1 (6 bases). V was cut by 5 bases and J by 0 bases, with 14 bases left in between. The germline gives CDR1 MNHEY, CDR2 SMNVEV (reference sequence). The CDR3 is 15 residues long. CDR3 nucleotide sequence: TGTGCCAGCAGTCCCTTGGACAGCCCCTCCTACGAGCAGTACTTC. Protein sequence: CASSPLDSPSYEQYF.

V usage is TRBV12-3 or TRBV12-4 and J usage is TRBJ1-3; D gene uncertain. The ends were cut back, 3 bases at V and 7 bases at J, with 4 bases in the middle. The CDR3 is made up of 11 amino acids. As DNA, the CDR3 is TGTGCCAGCAGTTTTCCGAACACCATATATTTT. Protein sequence: CASSFPNTIYF.

The V call is TRBV7-9, the J call TRBJ1-6, with TRBD1 matching over 12 bases. Germline V gene data show CDR1 as SEHNR and CDR2 as FQNEAQ (reference sequence). The V gene end was trimmed by 4 bases and the J gene end by 7 bases; junction bases not matched to a gene: 2. The CDR3 has 15 amino acids. CDR3 nucleotides: TGTGCCAGCAGCTCCGGGACAGGGGGCAATTCACCCCTCCACTTT. It is translated as CASSSGTGGNSPLHF.

This sequence joins TRBV6-5 and TRBJ1-1; 9 bases match TRBD1. CDR1 is MNHEY, CDR2 SVGAGI, per germline. Trimming took 5 bases from V and 3 from J; bases not matched to a gene: 4. This CDR3 is built from 14 residues. The DNA for the CDR3 is TGTGCCAGCAGTAGACAGGGGGAGTACACTGAAGCTTTCTTT. It translates to CASSRQGEYTEAFF.

This chain's CDR3 is CAINSGTGGADYGYTF. As DNA, the CDR3 is TGTGCCATCAACTCCGGGACAGGGGGCGCGGACTATGGCTACACCTTC. The J gene is TRBJ1-2, the V gene TRBV10-3; 12 bases are shared with TRBD1. V dropped 7 bases and J dropped 3; count of bases not matched to a gene: 9. The CDR3 runs 16 residues. In germline, CDR1 is ENHRY, CDR2 SYGVKD.

The chain employs TRBV7-2 and TRBJ2-3; tentative D call: TRBD2 (6 bases). With 3 bases removed from V and 0 bases from J, the gap between germline ends came to 16 bases. CDR3 length: 17 amino acids. Germline CDR1 is SGHTA and CDR2 is FQGNSA. CDR3 sequence (DNA): TGTGCCAGCAGCTTTCGTGGCGGGATTTCCAGCACAGATACGCAGTATTTT. It specifies CASSFRGGISSTDTQYF. Combining the CDR3 with reference TRBV7-2 and TRBJ2-3 gives the whole variable domain GAGVSQSPSNKVTEKGKDVELRCDPISGHTALYWYRQSLGQGLEFLIYFQGNSAPDKSGLPSDRFSAERTGGSVSTLTIQRTQQEDSAVYLCASSFRGGISSTDTQYFGPGTRLTVL.

The rearrangement links TRBV2 to TRBJ2-7; 8 nucleotides align to TRBD2. Germline trimming cut 6 bases from V and 6 bases from J; bases unmatched to any gene: 4. Germline V gene data show CDR1 as SNHLY and CDR2 as FYNNEI. The CDR3 is made up of 12 amino acids. The CDR3: CASRAGGGEQYF. In DNA, the CDR3 is TGTGCCAGCAGGGCGGGAGGAGGCGAGCAGTACTTC. Drawing the rest from reference TRBV2 and TRBJ2-7, the complete variable domain is EPEVTQTPSHQVTQMGQEVILRCVPISNHLYFYWYRQILGQKVEFLVSFYNNEISEKSEIFDDQFSVERPDGSNFTLKIRSTKLEDSAMYFCASRAGGGEQYFGPGTRLTVT.

The chain employs TRBV3-1 (or the pseudogene TRBV3-2) and TRBJ1-2, with D tentatively TRBD1 (6 bases). The CDR3 is made up of 13 amino acids. In germline, CDR1 is LGHDT, CDR2 YNNKEL (reference sequence). V was clipped by 3 bases and J by 3 bases, with 8 bases between them. The DNA of the CDR3 is TGTGCCAGCAGCCAGACAGGCGACTATGGCTACACCTTC. Residues: CASSQTGDYGYTF.